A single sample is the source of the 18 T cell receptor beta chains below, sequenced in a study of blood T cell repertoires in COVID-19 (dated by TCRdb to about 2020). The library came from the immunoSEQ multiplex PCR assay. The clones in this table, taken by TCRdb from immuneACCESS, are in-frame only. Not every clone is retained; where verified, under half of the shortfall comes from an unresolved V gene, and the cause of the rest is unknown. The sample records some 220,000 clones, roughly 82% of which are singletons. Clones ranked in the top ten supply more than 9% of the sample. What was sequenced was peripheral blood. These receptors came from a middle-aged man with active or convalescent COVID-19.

CDR3 amino acids: CASSQVTGGYTEAFF. In DNA, the CDR3 is TGCGCCAGCAGCCAAGTGACCGGGGGTTACACTGAAGCTTTCTTT. The rearrangement uses TRBV4-3 and TRBJ1-1, with D perhaps matching TRBD1 (5 bases). V lost 1 base to trimming and J lost 3 bases, with 12 bases between them. The CDR3 runs to 15 residues. Germline assignment: CDR1 LGHNA and CDR2 YSLEER.

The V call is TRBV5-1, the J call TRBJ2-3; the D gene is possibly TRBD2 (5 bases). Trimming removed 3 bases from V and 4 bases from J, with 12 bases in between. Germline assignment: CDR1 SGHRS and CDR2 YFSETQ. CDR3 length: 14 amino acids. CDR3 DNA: TGCGCCAGCAGCTCACCAGAGGGATCAGATACGCAGTATTTT. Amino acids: CASSSPEGSDTQYF.

Here the CDR3 reads CASRGTGGTDQPQHF. CDR3 DNA: TGTGCCAGCAGGGGGACAGGGGGAACTGATCAGCCCCAGCATTTT. This rearrangement joins TRBV2 to TRBJ1-5, with 11 bases identical to TRBD1. This CDR3 contains 15 residues. The V segment lost 6 bases and the J segment 5 bases; nucleotides outside the gene matches: 6. Germline V gene data show CDR1 as SNHLY and CDR2 as FYNNEI.

DNA of the CDR3: TGTGCCAGCAGCTCCGGGACTAGCGGGAGGTTAGGAGAGACCCAGTACTTC. It specifies CASSSGTSGRLGETQYF. This sequence joins TRBV7-3 and TRBJ2-5; 15 bases fit TRBD2. The CDR3 spans 17 residues. Germline CDR1 and CDR2: SGHTA and FQGTGA. The trim removed 4 bases at V and 4 bases at J, leaving 7 bases unmatched.

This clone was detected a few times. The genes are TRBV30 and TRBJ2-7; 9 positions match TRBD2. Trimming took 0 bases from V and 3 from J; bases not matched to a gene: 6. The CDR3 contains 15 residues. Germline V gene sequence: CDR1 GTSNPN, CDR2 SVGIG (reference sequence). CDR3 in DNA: TGTGCCTGGAGTGTAACGTCTAGCGGGGACTACGAGCAGTACTTC. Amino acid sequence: CAWSVTSSGDYEQYF.

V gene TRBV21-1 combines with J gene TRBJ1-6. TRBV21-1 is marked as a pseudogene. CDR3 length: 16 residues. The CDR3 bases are TGTGCCAGCACCGTGCGGGGAGAAACACTCAATTCACCCCTCCACTTT. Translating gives CASTVRGETLNSPLHF.

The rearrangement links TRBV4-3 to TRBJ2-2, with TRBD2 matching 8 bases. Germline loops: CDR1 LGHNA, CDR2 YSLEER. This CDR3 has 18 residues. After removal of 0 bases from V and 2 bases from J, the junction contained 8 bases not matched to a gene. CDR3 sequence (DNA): TGCGCCAGCAGCCAAGAGGTACTAGCGGCAATAAACACCGGGGAGCTGTTTTTT. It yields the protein CASSQEVLAAINTGELFF.

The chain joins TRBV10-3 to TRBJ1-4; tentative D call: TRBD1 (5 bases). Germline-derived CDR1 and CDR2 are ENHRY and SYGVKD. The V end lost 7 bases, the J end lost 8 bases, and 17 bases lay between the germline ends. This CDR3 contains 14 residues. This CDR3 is CAIKPGRASEKLFF. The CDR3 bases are TGTGCCATCAAGCCAGGGAGGGCAAGCGAAAAACTGTTTTTT.

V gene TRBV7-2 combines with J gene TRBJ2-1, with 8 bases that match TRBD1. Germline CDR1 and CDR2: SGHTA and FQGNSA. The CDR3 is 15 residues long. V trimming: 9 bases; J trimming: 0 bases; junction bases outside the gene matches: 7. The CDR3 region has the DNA TGTGCCAGTTATCCCGGGACAGGCTCCTACAATGAGCAGTTCTTC. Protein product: CASYPGTGSYNEQFF.

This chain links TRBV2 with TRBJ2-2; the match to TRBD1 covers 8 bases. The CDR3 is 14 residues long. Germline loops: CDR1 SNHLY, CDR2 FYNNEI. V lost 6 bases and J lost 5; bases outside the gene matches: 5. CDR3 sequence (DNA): TGTGCCAGCAGCAGGGGGCTGGGGACCGGGGAGCTGTTTTTT. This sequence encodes CASSRGLGTGELFF.

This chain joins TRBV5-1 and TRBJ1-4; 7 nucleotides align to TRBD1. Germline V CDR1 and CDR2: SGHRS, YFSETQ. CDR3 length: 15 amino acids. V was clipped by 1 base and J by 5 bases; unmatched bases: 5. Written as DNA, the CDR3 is TGCGCCAGCAGCTTGAGACAGGGCGTGAATGAAAAACTGTTTTTT. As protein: CASSLRQGVNEKLFF.

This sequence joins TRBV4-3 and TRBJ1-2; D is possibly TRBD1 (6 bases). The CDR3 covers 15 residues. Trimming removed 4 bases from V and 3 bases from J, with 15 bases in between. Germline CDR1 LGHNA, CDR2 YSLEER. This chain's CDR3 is CASSLGAEGHYGYTF. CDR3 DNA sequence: TGCGCCAGCAGCCTGGGGGCGGAAGGCCACTATGGCTACACCTTC.

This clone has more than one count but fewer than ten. Written as DNA, the CDR3 is TGTGCCAGCAGTGACTCACTAGCGGGGGGGCCAGATACGCAGTATTTT. Translation: CASSDSLAGGPDTQYF. The chain is built from TRBV6-4 and TRBJ2-3; TRBD2 matches 13 bases. This CDR3 is built from 16 residues. Germline V gene sequence: CDR1 MRHNA, CDR2 SNTAGT. The V gene end was trimmed by 0 bases and the J gene end by 4 bases; junction bases not matched to a gene: 1.

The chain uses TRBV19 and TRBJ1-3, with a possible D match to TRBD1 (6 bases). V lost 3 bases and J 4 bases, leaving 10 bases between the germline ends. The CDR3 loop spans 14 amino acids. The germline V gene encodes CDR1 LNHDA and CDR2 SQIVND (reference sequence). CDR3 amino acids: CASSITGTGNTIYF. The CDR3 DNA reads TGTGCCAGTAGTATCACCGGGACAGGAAACACCATATATTTT.

The CDR3 DNA sequence: TGCAGTGACCAGACAGAGGAAGCTTTCTTT. This encodes CSDQTEEAFF. The chain employs TRBV20-1 and TRBJ1-1, with a possible D match to TRBD1 (5 bases). This CDR3 comprises 10 residues. The germline V and J ends were trimmed by 7 bases and 8 bases, with 11 bases remaining between them. Germline lookup yields CDR1 DFQATT and CDR2 SNEGSKA (reference sequence).

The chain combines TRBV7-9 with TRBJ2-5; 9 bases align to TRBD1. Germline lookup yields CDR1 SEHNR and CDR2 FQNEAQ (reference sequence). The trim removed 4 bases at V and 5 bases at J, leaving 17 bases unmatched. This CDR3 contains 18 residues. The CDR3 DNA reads TGTGCCAGCAGCTCCCGGGACAGGGAAGGGGGAAAAGGCGAGACCCAGTACTTC. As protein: CASSSRDREGGKGETQYF.

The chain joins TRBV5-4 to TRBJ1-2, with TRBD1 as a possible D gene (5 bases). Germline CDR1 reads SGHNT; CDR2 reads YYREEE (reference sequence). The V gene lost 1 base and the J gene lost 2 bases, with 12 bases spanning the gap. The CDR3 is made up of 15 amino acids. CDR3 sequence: CASSLIGGQNYGYTF. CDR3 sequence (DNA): TGTGCCAGCAGCTTGATTGGCGGACAAAACTATGGCTACACCTTC.

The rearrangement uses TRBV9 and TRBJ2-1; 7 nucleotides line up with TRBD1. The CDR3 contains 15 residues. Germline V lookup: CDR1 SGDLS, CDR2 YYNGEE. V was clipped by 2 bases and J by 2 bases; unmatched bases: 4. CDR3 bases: TGTGCCAGCAGCGTCTCGACAGGGACCTACAATGAGCAGTTCTTC. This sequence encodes CASSVSTGTYNEQFF. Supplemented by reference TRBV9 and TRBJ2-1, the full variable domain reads DSGVTQTPKHLITATGQRVTLRCSPRSGDLSVYWYQQSLDQGLQFLIQYYNGEERAKGNILERFSAQQFPDLHSELNLSSLELGDSALYFCASSVSTGTYNEQFFGPGTRLTVL.